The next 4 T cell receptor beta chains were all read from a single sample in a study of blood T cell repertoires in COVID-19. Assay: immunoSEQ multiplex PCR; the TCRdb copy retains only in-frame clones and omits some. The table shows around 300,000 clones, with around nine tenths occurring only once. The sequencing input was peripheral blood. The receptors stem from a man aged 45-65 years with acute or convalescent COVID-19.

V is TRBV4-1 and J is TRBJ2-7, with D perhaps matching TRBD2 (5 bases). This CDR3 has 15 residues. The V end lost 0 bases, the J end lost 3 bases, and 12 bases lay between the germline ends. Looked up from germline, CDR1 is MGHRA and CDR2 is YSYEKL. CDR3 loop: CASSQERTPSYEQYF. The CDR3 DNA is TGCGCCAGCAGCCAAGAACGGACTCCAAGCTACGAGCAGTACTTC.

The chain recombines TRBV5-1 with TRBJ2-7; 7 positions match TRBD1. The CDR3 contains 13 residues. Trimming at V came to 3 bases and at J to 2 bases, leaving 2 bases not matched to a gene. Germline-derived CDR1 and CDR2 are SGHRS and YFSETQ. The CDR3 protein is CASSWGQPYEQYF. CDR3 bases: TGCGCCAGCAGCTGGGGACAGCCCTACGAGCAGTACTTC.

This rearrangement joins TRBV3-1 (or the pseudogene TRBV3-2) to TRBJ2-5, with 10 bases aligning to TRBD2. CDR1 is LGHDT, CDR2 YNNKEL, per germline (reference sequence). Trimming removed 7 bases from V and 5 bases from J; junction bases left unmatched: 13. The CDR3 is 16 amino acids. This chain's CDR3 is CASTPLAGAGRETQYF. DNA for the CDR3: TGTGCCAGCACCCCTCTAGCGGGGGCAGGACGGGAGACCCAGTACTTC.

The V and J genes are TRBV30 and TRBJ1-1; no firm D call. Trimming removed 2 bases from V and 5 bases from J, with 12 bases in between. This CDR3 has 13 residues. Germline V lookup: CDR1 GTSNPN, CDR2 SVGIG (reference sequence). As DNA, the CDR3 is TGTGCCTGGAGTCCAGGAGGGAGGACTGAAGCTTTCTTT. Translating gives CAWSPGGRTEAFF. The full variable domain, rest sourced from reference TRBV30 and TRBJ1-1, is SQTIHQWPATLVQPVGSPLSLECTVEGTSNPNLYWYRQAAGRGLQLLFYSVGIGQISSEVPQNLSASRPQDRQFILSSKKLLLSDSGFYLCAWSPGGRTEAFFGQGTRLTVV.